The source of this T cell receptor beta chain is a study of T cells expressing NK-cell markers. Across the whole study: The TCR beta repertoires were obtained from sorted CD3+CD56+NKG2C+, CD3+CD56+NKG2C- and CD3+CD56-NKG2C+ T cells. Out of eight donors sequenced, seven tested HCMV-seropositive and the remaining one seronegative. Study-level points and caveats: Dominant NKG2C+ clonotype frequencies of roughly 1.0-7.5% of CD8+ T cells were measured in more than five donors.

With the 5' RACE reads reprocessed, TCRdb shows one record per CDR3 protein and no DNA. The sample has 300,000 or so distinct CDR3 sequences. This CDR3 contains 13 residues. To note about this clonotype: The antigen is unknown.

The gene calls are TRBV12-3 or TRBV12-4 and TRBJ2-1; TCRdb indicates TRBD2, and absent DNA this call remains unverified. Sequencing input: blood T cells: a sorted CD56 or NKG2C T cell subset, CD4+ or CD8+ T cells, or bulk PBMC T cells (not recorded which). The sequence was obtained from a woman between 18 and 70 years old in good health. The CDR3 here is CASSGGPYNEQFF.